A single sample gave rise to the 22 T cell receptor beta chains below, sequenced in a study of blood T cells in healthy people across ages. A sample-barcoded 5' primer and a J-beta primer mix were used in a second PCR of about 6 to 11 cycles. Via MiXCR, TCRdb re-called the 5' RACE reads, giving one row per CDR3 protein. The sample carries roughly 1,100,000 distinct CDR3 sequences, around 25% recorded once. The sample was also linked to a second study, of T cells of mothers and their children.

Sequenced input: blood. These receptors all stem from a girl aged 2-10 years in good health.

The J gene is TRBJ2-7, the V gene TRBV6-1, with TRBD2 matching over 11 bases. The ends lost 6 bases at V and 6 bases at J; junction bases unmatched: 10. This CDR3 contains 15 residues. Germline assignment: CDR1 MNHNS and CDR2 SASEGT. Here the CDR3 reads CASRALAGGRSEQYF. The CDR3 DNA follows: TGTGCCAGCAGAGCCCTAGCGGGGGGTCGCAGCGAGCAGTACTTC.

This clonotype turned up a few times. This rearrangement joins TRBV14 to TRBJ2-7; D may correspond to TRBD1 or TRBD2 (6 bases each). This CDR3 contains 13 residues. The germline gives CDR1 SGHDN, CDR2 FVKESK. Trimming took 2 bases from V and 2 from J, leaving 7 bases between them. Here the CDR3 DNA reads TGTGCCAGCAGCCAAAGGGGGGCCTACGAGCAGTACTTC. Protein sequence: CASSQRGAYEQYF.

The gene calls are TRBV20-1 and TRBJ2-5; D might be TRBD1 (7 bases). CDR3 size: 14 residues. Trimming took 0 bases from V and 4 from J, leaving 12 bases between them. Per the germline V gene, CDR1 is DFQATT and CDR2 is SNEGSKA (reference sequence). In DNA, the CDR3 is TGCAGTGCTAGAGATGGAGGGGGCTCAGAGACCCAGTACTTC. Translation: CSARDGGGSETQYF.

This chain joins TRBV5-1 and TRBJ1-1, with D perhaps TRBD1 (6 bases). The germline CDR1 and CDR2 sequences are SGHRS and YFSETQ. The V and J ends lost 4 bases and 6 bases respectively, with 16 bases between them. The CDR3 has 14 amino acids. CDR3 sequence (DNA): TGCGCCAGCAGCAACGCCCCGGAGGGGGCTGAAGCTTTCTTT. It yields the protein CASSNAPEGAEAFF.

This clonotype has only a few counts. This rearrangement joins TRBV29-1 to TRBJ2-6; 9 nucleotides align to TRBD1. This CDR3 is built from 15 residues. V was clipped by 5 bases and J by 2 bases; unmatched bases: 4. In germline, CDR1 is SQVTM, CDR2 ANQGSEA. The chain's CDR3 is CSVSNRGPGANVLTF. As DNA, the CDR3 is TGCAGCGTTTCAAACAGGGGGCCTGGGGCCAACGTCCTGACTTTC.

This clonotype appeared a few times. This chain links TRBV29-1 with TRBJ2-5; D is perhaps TRBD2 (6 bases). Germline V CDR1 and CDR2: SQVTM, ANQGSEA. The CDR3 runs to 12 residues. Trimming took off 7 bases at V and 4 bases at J, with 13 bases between the two ends. CDR3 protein: CSGQREIETQYF. CDR3 coding DNA: TGCAGCGGACAACGGGAGATAGAGACCCAGTACTTC.

Turning to this clonotype: Relative to the germline gene, one junction end is altered; a read error may explain this. The V call is TRBV20-1, the J call TRBJ2-5; D is ambiguous. The CDR3 runs 12 residues. The germline CDR1 and CDR2 sequences are DFQATT and SNEGSKA (reference sequence). CDR3 region: CSAMGFQETKYF. The CDR3 DNA reads TGCAGTGCTATGGGATTCCAAGAGACCAAGTACTTC.

The chain joins TRBV2 to TRBJ1-4; D is undetermined. The V and J ends lost 5 bases and 12 bases respectively, with 10 bases between them. This CDR3 is built from 11 residues. Germline V gene lookup returns CDR1 SNHLY and CDR2 FYNNEI. The CDR3 DNA reads TGTGCCAGCAGTACTCCCTACGAACTGTTTTTT. It encodes CASSTPYELFF. Looking up the rest from reference TRBV2 and TRBJ1-4 gives the full variable domain: EPEVTQTPSHQVTQMGQEVILRCVPISNHLYFYWYRQILGQKVEFLVSFYNNEISEKSEIFDDQFSVERPDGSNFTLKIRSTKLEDSAMYFCASSTPYELFFGSGTQLSVL.

In DNA, the CDR3 is TGTGCCAGCAGCCAAGTCGAATCATTGGCCGGGGGCTACGAGCAGTACTTC. It is translated as CASSQVESLAGGYEQYF. This chain uses TRBV3-1 with TRBJ2-5; possibly TRBD2 for D (6 bases). The better agreement between TRBJ2-7 and the DNA end casts doubt on the J call. CDR3 length: 17 amino acids. Germline CDR1 LGHDT, CDR2 YNNKEL (reference sequence).

This chain uses TRBV19 with TRBJ1-2; D gene uncertain. Germline V gene sequence: CDR1 LNHDA, CDR2 SQIVND (reference sequence). The CDR3 runs 14 residues. V lost 5 bases to trimming and J lost 4 bases, with 14 bases between them. The CDR3 spells CASSDSGEGYGYTF. CDR3 DNA: TGTGCCAGTAGTGATTCAGGAGAGGGCTATGGCTACACCTTC.

The chain joins TRBV12-3 or TRBV12-4 to TRBJ2-3; possibly TRBD2 for D (6 bases). This CDR3 contains 14 residues. The V end was cut by 7 bases, the J end by 1 base, with 12 bases between. The CDR3 DNA is TGTGCCAGCACTCCTTCGGGGGGCACAGATACGCAGTATTTT. This sequence encodes CASTPSGGTDTQYF.

This clonotype was detected a few times. V gene TRBV10-3 combines with J gene TRBJ2-5; D is undetermined. CDR3 length: 13 residues. CDR1 and CDR2 (germline): ENHRY, SYGVKD. Trimming pared 2 bases from V and 1 base from J, leaving 5 bases between. The chain's CDR3 is CAISEESQETQYF. The CDR3 coding sequence is TGTGCCATCAGTGAGGAGAGCCAAGAGACCCAGTACTTC.

In this sample, this clonotype turned up a few times. V usage is TRBV29-1 and J usage is TRBJ1-2; D is undetermined. CDR3 size: 13 residues. CDR1 and CDR2 (germline): SQVTM, ANQGSEA. Trimming left V 1 base short and J 7 bases short, with 13 bases between. The CDR3 sequence: CSVEGGGVVGYTF. CDR3 bases: TGCAGCGTTGAAGGAGGAGGAGTAGTTGGCTACACCTTC.

The chain employs TRBV6-5 and TRBJ1-6; tentative D call: TRBD1 (6 bases). Trimming left V 7 bases short and J 3 bases short, with 10 bases between. This CDR3 has 14 residues. Looked up from germline, CDR1 is MNHEY and CDR2 is SVGAGI. The CDR3 here is CASTNRVYNSPLHF. The CDR3 bases are TGTGCCAGCACCAACAGGGTCTATAATTCACCCCTCCACTTT.

The V gene is TRBV19, the J gene TRBJ2-1, with a weak D call TRBD2 (5 bases). V was cut by 2 bases and J by 3 bases, with 8 bases left in between. The germline CDR1 and CDR2 sequences are LNHDA and SQIVND (reference sequence). The CDR3 runs to 14 residues. The CDR3 loop reads CASSILAVYNEQFF. The CDR3 DNA sequence: TGTGCCAGTAGTATACTAGCAGTCTACAATGAGCAGTTCTTC.

The gene calls are TRBV29-1 and TRBJ2-5; the match to TRBD2 covers 7 bases. The end of the DNA is better explained by TRBJ2-1, so the J call may be wrong. Germline CDR1 and CDR2: SQVTM and ANQGSEA. The CDR3 totals 14 residues. For the CDR3, the DNA is TGCAGCGTTTCGCCTGGGGGGGTGGGAGGTGAGCAGTTCTTC. It codes for CSVSPGGVGGEQFF.

With respect to this clonotype: The junction differs from germline at one of its ends, possibly a read error. The V and J genes are TRBV20-1 and TRBJ2-2; D gene unclear. The germline V gene has CDR1 DFQATT and CDR2 SNEGSKA (reference sequence). This CDR3 is 13 amino acids long. CDR3 sequence reads: CSSRSPNTGELFF. The CDR3, as DNA: TGCAGTTCTAGGTCCCCAAACACCGGGGAGCTGTTTTTT.

The chain recombines TRBV4-1 with TRBJ2-1; D ambiguous. V was trimmed by 1 base and J by 5 bases, leaving 6 bases between them. Germline loops: CDR1 MGHRA, CDR2 YSYEKL. The CDR3 sequence is 13 residues long. The CDR3 DNA sequence: TGCGCCAGCAGCCAAGTAGAACACAATGAGCAGTTCTTC. Translating gives CASSQVEHNEQFF.

The genes are TRBV6-1 and TRBJ2-3; D is unresolved. The CDR3 loop spans 12 amino acids. V was cut by 2 bases and J by 3 bases, with 3 bases left in between. Germline CDR1 is MNHNS and CDR2 is SASEGT. DNA for the CDR3: TGTGCCAGCAGTGAACATACAGATACGCAGTATTTT. Translated: CASSEHTDTQYF.

The sample holds a few counts of this clonotype. The CDR3 region has the DNA TGCAGTGCTTCAACGGGCTCTGGGGCCAACGTCCTGACTTTC. It yields the protein CSASTGSGANVLTF. The chain employs TRBV20-1 and TRBJ2-6; D remains unclear. Trimming removed 5 bases from V and 0 bases from J, with 8 bases in between. This CDR3 region has 14 residues. CDR1 and CDR2 from the germline V gene are DFQATT and SNEGSKA (reference sequence).

This chain joins TRBV12-3 or TRBV12-4 and TRBJ1-3, with D perhaps matching TRBD1 (5 bases). The CDR3 spans 16 residues. With 1 base removed from V and 0 bases from J, the gap between germline ends came to 10 bases. CDR3 coding DNA: TGTGCCAGCAGTTTAGGGGGGAAGCCCTCTGGAAACACCATATATTTT. This encodes CASSLGGKPSGNTIYF.

The genes are TRBV9 and TRBJ2-5; 9 nucleotides line up with TRBD2. Matching the DNA end better, TRBJ2-1 makes the J call doubtful. Germline loops: CDR1 SGDLS, CDR2 YYNGEE. This CDR3 has 14 residues. This CDR3 is CASSAAGGHHEQFF. CDR3 DNA sequence: TGTGCCAGCAGCGCAGCGGGGGGTCACCATGAGCAGTTCTTC.